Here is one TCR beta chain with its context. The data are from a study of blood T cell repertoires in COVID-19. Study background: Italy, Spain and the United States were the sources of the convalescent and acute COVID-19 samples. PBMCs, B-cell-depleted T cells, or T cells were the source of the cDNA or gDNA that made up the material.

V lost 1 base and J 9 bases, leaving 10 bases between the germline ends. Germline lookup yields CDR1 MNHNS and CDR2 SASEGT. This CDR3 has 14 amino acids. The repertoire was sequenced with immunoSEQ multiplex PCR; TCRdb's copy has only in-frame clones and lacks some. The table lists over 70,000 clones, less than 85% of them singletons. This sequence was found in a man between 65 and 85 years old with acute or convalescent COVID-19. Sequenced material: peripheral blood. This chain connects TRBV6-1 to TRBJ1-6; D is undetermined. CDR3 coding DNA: TGTGCCAGCAGTGAAGGGACTAGTACTTCACCCCTCCACTTT. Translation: CASSEGTSTSPLHF.